This T cell receptor (beta chain) emerged from a study of blood T cell repertoires in COVID-19. Study details: Sites across the United States, Italy and Spain contributed samples from acute and convalescent COVID-19. The cDNA or gDNA used as material had been derived from T cells, B-cell-depleted T cells, or PBMCs.

Trimming shortened V by 2 bases and J by 11 bases, and 13 bases separated the two germline ends. Germline V gives CDR1 LGHDT, CDR2 YNNKEL (reference sequence). The CDR3 is 14 residues long. Original processing notes: Estimation of nucleated cell counts relied on the amplification of reference gene primers. Profiling relied on immunoSEQ multiplex PCR, and the TCRdb table lists in-frame clones only, not all of them. V, J and clone size derive from that table, while D and trimming were established from the DNA sequence. This table has almost 50,000 clones, roughly 89% appearing once. The TCR sequence derives from a man aged 45 to 65 with acute or convalescent COVID-19. The sample comprised peripheral blood. This chain uses TRBV3-1 (or the pseudogene TRBV3-2) with TRBJ1-6, with a tentative D call TRBD1 (5 bases). This CDR3 reads CASSQNDPGAPLHF. CDR3 coding DNA: TGTGCCAGCAGCCAAAACGACCCGGGGGCACCCCTCCACTTT.